Listed below are T cell receptor beta chains from one sample, sequenced in a study of response to subunit inactivated influenza vaccine. TCRdb reprocessed the RT-PCR reads with MiXCR, giving one entry per CDR3 protein. Of roughly 670,000 distinct CDR3 sequences detected, around 13% appear once; the ten largest clones hold 7.5% to 8%. Source: PBMCs from blood, taken 14 to 15 days before vaccination. These receptors all stem from a man aged 50-59 years who received an inactivated influenza vaccine. CDR3s include the opening cysteine and the closing phenylalanine or tryptophan. A D gene is named only where the DNA matches it firmly. Only part of the rows carry a size: once, few, many, or a class if the clone is expanded.

TRBJ1-2,TRBV6-2/TRBV6-3,.,.,TGTGCCAGCAGGACGATTACGTCCAGTAACTACGGCTACACCTTC,CASRTITSSNYGYTF
TRBJ2-3,TRBV20-1,TRBD2,.,TGCAGTGCTAGAGGCCCGACTAGCGGGGGCACAGATACGCAGTATTTT,CSARGPTSGGTDTQYF
TRBJ1-5,TRBV20-1,TRBD1,few,TGCAGTGCTAGAGAAATCGCAGGGGGAGGGAGTGTGGGTAATCAGCCCCAGCATTTT,CSAREIAGGGSVGNQPQHF
TRBJ2-7,TRBV10-3,TRBD1,.,TGTGCCATCAGCATCGGGACAGAAGTCTACGAGCAGTACTTC,CAISIGTEVYEQYF
TRBJ2-7,TRBV20-1,TRBD2,.,TGCAGTGCCCCCATAGCGGGTACCTTCTACGAGCAGTACTTC,CSAPIAGTFYEQYF
TRBJ1-2,TRBV7-9,.,few,TGTGCCAGCAGCCCAGAATCTTACTATGGCTACACCTTC,CASSPESYYGYTF
TRBJ1-1,TRBV4-3,.,.,TGCGCCAGCAGCCAAGGTGGTGAATACACTGAAGCTTTCTTT,CASSQGGEYTEAFF
TRBJ2-5,TRBV15,TRBD1,few,TGTGCCACCAGCAGAGATCGTCGCAGGGGGCACGAGACCCAGTACTTC,CATSRDRRRGHETQYF
TRBJ1-3,TRBV12-3/TRBV12-4,.,many,TGTGCCAGCACCCCCTCTGGAAACACCATATATTTT,CASTPSGNTIYF
TRBJ1-2,TRBV12-3/TRBV12-4,TRBD1,few,TGTGCCAGCAGTCCCCCGGGACAGGGGGTTGGCTACACCTTC,CASSPPGQGVGYTF
TRBJ2-1,TRBV20-1,TRBD2,.,TGCAGTGCTAGAGTAGGGACTAGTGAGAATGAGCAGTTCTTC,CSARVGTSENEQFF
TRBJ2-2,TRBV15,.,few,TGTGCCACCAGCAGAGCCGGCCAGTCCACAGGGGGGGAGCTGTTTTTT,CATSRAGQSTGGELFF
TRBJ2-5,TRBV15,.,.,TGTGCCACCAGCAGAGCTATCGGAGGGGAGACCCAGTACTTC,CATSRAIGGETQYF
TRBJ1-1,TRBV2,.,few,TGTGCCAGCAGTGAGTGGGGGGAAGTCACTGAAGCTTTCTTT,CASSEWGEVTEAFF
TRBJ2-2,TRBV12-3/TRBV12-4,.,.,TGTGCCACCCTAATGGGGGGGGGGCACACCGGGGAGCTGTTTTTT,CATLMGGGHTGELFF